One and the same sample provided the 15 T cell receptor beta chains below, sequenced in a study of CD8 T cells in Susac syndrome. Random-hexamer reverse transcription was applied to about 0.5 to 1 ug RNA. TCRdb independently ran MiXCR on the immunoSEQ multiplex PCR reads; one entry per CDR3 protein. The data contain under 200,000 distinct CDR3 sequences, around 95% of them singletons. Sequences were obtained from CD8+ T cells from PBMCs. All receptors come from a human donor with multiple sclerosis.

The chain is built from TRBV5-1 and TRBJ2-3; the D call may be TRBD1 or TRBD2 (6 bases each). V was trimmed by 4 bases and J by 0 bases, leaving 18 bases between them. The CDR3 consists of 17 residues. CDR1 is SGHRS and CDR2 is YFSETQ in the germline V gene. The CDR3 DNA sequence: TGCGCCAGCAGCCCGGAGGGGGGTCTAACTAGCACAGATACGCAGTATTTT. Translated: CASSPEGGLTSTDTQYF.

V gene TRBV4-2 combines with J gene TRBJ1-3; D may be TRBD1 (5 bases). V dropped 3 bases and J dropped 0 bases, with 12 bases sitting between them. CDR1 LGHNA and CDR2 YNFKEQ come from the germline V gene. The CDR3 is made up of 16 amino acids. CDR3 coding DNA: TGTGCCAGCAGCCAGATGGGGGGGAACTCTGGAAACACCATATATTTT. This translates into CASSQMGGNSGNTIYF.

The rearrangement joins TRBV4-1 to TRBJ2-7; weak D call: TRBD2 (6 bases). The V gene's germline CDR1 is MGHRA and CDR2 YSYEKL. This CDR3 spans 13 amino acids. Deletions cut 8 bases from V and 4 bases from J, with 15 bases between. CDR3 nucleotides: TGCGCCAGCGCCGGGACTTATGGTTACGAGCAGTACTTC. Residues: CASAGTYGYEQYF.

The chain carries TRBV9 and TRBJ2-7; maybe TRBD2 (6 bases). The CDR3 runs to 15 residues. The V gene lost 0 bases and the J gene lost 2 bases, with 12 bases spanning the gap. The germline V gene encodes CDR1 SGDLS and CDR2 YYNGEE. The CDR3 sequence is CASSVDWGVAYEQYF. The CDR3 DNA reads TGTGCCAGCAGCGTAGACTGGGGGGTGGCCTACGAGCAGTACTTC. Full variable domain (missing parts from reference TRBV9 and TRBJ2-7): DSGVTQTPKHLITATGQRVTLRCSPRSGDLSVYWYQQSLDQGLQFLIQYYNGEERAKGNILERFSAQQFPDLHSELNLSSLELGDSALYFCASSVDWGVAYEQYFGPGTRLTVT.

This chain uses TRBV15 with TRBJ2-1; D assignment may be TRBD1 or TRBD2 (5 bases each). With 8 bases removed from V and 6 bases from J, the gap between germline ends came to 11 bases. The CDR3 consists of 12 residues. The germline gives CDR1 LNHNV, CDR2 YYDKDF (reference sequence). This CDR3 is CATRGSRNEQFF. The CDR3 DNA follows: TGTGCCACCCGGGGCTCTCGCAATGAGCAGTTCTTC.

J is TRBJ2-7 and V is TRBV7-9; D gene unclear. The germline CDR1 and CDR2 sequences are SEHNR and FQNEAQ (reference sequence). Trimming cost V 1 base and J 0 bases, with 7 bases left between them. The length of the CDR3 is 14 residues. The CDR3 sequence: CASSLVADSYEQYF. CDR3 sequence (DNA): TGTGCCAGCAGCTTAGTTGCAGACTCCTACGAGCAGTACTTC.

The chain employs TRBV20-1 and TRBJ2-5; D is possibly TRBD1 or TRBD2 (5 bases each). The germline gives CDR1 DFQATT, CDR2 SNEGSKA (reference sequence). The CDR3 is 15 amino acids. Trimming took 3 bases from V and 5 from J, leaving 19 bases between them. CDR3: CSASEWTRRGETQYF. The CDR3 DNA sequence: TGCAGTGCTAGTGAATGGACAAGAAGAGGGGAGACCCAGTACTTC.

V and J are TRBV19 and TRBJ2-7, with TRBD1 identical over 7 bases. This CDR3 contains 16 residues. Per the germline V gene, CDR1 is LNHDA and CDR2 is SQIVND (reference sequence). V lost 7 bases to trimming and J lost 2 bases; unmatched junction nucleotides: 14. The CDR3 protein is CASTDAPDRAPYEQYF. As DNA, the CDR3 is TGTGCCAGTACCGACGCCCCCGACAGGGCCCCCTACGAGCAGTACTTC. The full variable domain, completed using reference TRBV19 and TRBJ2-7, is DGGITQSPKYLFRKEGQNVTLSCEQNLNHDAMYWYRQDPGQGLRLIYYSQIVNDFQKGDIAEGYSVSREKKESFPLTVTSAQKNPTAFYLCASTDAPDRAPYEQYFGPGTRLTVT.

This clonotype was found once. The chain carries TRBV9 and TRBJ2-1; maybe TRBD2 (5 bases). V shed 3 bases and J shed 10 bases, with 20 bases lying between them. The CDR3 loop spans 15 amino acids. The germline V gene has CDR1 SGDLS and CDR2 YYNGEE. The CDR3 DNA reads TGTGCCAGCAGCGGGACTTCACCACCTACAGAGGAGCAGTTCTTC. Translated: CASSGTSPPTEEQFF.

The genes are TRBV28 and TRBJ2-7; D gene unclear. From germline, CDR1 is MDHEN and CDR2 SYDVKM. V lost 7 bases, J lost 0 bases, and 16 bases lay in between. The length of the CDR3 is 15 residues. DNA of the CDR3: TGTGCCAGCACCGCCGTAGGCGGCTACTCCTACGAGCAGTACTTC. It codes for CASTAVGGYSYEQYF. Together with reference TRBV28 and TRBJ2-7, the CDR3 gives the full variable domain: DVKVTQSSRYLVKRTGEKVFLECVQDMDHENMFWYRQDPGLGLRLIYFSYDVKMKEKGDIPEGYSVSREKKERFSLILESASTNQTSMYLCASTAVGGYSYEQYFGPGTRLTVT.

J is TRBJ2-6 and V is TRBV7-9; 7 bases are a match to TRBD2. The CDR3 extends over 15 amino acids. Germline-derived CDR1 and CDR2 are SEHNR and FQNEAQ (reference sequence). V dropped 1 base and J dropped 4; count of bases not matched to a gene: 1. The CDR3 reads CASSLGGGGANVLTF. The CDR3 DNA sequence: TGTGCCAGCAGCTTAGGCGGGGGAGGGGCCAACGTCCTGACTTTC.

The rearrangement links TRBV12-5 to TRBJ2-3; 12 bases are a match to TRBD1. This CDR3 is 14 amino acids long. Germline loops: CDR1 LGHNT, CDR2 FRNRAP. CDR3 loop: CASSGTGGPDTQYF. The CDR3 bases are TGTGCCTCCTCCGGGACAGGGGGCCCAGATACGCAGTATTTT.

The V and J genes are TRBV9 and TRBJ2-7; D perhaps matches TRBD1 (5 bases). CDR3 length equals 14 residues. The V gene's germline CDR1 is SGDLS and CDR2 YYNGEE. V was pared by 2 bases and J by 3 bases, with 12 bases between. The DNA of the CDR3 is TGTGCCAGCAGCGTTACAAATACAGGCTACGAGCAGTACTTC. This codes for CASSVTNTGYEQYF.

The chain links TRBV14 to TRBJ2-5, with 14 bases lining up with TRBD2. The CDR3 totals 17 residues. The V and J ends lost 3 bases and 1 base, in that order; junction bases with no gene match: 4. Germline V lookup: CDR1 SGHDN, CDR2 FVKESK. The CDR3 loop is CASSQAGTSGGQETQYF. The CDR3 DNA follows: TGTGCCAGCAGCCAGGCCGGGACTAGCGGGGGCCAAGAGACCCAGTACTTC.

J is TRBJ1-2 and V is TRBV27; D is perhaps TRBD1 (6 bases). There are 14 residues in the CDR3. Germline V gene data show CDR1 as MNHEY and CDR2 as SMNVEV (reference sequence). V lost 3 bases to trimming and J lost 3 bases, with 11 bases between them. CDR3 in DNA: TGTGCCAGCAGTTTTCAGGGGAGCGACTATGGCTACACCTTC. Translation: CASSFQGSDYGYTF.